This T cell receptor (beta chain) comes out of a study of OX40 agonist ivuxolimab in advanced cancers. The germline gives CDR1 WSHSY, CDR2 SAAADI. The CDR3 totals 14 residues. After removal of 2 bases from V and 3 bases from J, the junction contained 3 bases not matched to a gene. In the case of this clone: Its antigen is still unknown.

This table comes from immunoSEQ multiplex PCR, and its TCRdb copy is limited to in-frame clones, with some not included. The table has 73,000 or so clones, approximately 92% seen once. Samples of blood were obtained at baseline, on cycle 4 day 1, and on cycle 7 day 1. Study-level results: At 0.1 to 3.0 mg/kg, CD4+ and CD8+ blood T cells expanded clonally by week 6.

The V and J genes are TRBV10-2 and TRBJ2-7; TRBD2 matches 8 bases. This clonotype originated in an adult with an advanced solid tumor such as melanoma, head and neck, liver or kidney cancer. This specimen consisted of CD4+ or CD8+ T cells sorted from blood, obtained in a trial of the OX40 agonist ivuxolimab. DNA for the CDR3: TGCGCCAGCAGTGAGCCGGGACTAGACTACGAGCAGTACTTC. This gives the protein CASSEPGLDYEQYF.